The source of this TCR beta chain is a study of neurological immune-mediated disorders. TCRdb redid the calling of the 5' RACE reads with MiXCR, one entry per CDR3 protein. The sample yields tens of thousands of distinct CDR3 sequences, about an eighth seen once. Study-level results: None of the CDR3 amino acid sequences of expanded clones recurred across subjects, suggesting private repertoires in all groups.

Indicated time point: longitudinal time-point 1 (baseline). The CDR3 is 15 residues long. V was pared by 0 bases and J by 0 bases, with 10 bases between. Germline CDR1 DFQATT, CDR2 SNEGSKA (reference sequence). This clonotype was recorded many times. Antigen: not known. The chain combines TRBV20-1 with TRBJ2-3; D call uncertain. This clonotype was obtained from a female donor with HTLV-1-associated myelopathy (HAM/TSP). Sequencing was done on a sample of PBMCs. The CDR3 loop is CSARDPNGSTDTQYF. CDR3 sequence (DNA): TGCAGTGCTAGAGACCCTAACGGCAGCACAGATACGCAGTATTTT.